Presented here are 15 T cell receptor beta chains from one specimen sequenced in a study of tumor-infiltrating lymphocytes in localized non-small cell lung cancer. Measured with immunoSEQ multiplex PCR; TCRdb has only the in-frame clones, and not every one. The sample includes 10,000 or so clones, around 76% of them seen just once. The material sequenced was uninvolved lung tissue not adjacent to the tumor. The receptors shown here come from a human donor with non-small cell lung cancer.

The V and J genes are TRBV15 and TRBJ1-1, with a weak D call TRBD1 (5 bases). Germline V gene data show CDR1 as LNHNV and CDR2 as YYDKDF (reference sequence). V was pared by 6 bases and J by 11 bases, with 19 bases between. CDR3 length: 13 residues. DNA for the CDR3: TGTGCCACCAGGCGGCAGGGTGGTGTTGGGGCTTTCTTT. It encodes CATRRQGGVGAFF.

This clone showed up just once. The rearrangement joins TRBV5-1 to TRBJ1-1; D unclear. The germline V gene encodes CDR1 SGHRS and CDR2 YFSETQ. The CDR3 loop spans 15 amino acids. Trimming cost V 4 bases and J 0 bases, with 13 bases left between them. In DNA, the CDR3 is TGCGCCAGCAGCCCGGCTGTGCGGGTGAACACTGAAGCTTTCTTT. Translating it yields CASSPAVRVNTEAFF.

Here the CDR3 reads CASSQTVMNTEAFF. DNA of the CDR3: TGCGCCAGCAGCCAAACAGTGATGAACACTGAAGCTTTCTTT. The genes are TRBV4-3 and TRBJ1-1; D remains unclear. The CDR3 is 14 amino acids. The germline V gene has CDR1 LGHNA and CDR2 YSLEER. Trimming left V 2 bases short and J 0 bases short, with 7 bases between.

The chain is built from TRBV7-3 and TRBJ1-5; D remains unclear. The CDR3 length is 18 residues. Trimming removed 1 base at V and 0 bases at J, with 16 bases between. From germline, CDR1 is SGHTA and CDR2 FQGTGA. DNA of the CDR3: TGTGCCAGCAGCTTAAGAGGCGGAGCTATCTATAGCAATCAGCCCCAGCATTTT. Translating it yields CASSLRGGAIYSNQPQHF.

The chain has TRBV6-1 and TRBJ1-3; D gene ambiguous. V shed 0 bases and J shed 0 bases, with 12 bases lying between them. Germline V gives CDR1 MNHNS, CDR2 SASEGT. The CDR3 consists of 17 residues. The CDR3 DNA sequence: TGTGCCAGCAGTGAAGCTGTACCTTCCTTCTCTGGAAACACCATATATTTT. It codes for CASSEAVPSFSGNTIYF.

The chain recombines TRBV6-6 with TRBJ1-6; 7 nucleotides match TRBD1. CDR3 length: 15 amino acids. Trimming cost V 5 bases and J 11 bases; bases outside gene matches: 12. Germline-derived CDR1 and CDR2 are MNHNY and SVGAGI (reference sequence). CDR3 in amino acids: CASSAHDRDYPPLHF. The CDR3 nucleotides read TGTGCCAGCAGTGCGCACGACAGGGATTATCCACCCCTCCACTTT.

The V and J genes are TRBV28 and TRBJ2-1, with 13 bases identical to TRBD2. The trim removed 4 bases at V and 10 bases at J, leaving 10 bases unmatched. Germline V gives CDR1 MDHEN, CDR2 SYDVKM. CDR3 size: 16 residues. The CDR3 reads CASSSPGTSGKGEQFF. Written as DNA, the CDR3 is TGTGCCAGCAGTTCCCCTGGGACTAGCGGGAAGGGCGAGCAGTTCTTC. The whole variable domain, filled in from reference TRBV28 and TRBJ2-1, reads DVKVTQSSRYLVKRTGEKVFLECVQDMDHENMFWYRQDPGLGLRLIYFSYDVKMKEKGDIPEGYSVSREKKERFSLILESASTNQTSMYLCASSSPGTSGKGEQFFGPGTRLTVL.

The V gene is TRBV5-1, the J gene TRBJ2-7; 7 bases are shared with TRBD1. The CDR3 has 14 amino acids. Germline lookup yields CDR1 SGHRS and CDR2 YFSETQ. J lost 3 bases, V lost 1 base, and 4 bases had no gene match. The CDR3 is CASSLNPGGYEQYF. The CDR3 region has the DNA TGCGCCAGCAGCTTGAATCCAGGGGGCTACGAGCAGTACTTC.

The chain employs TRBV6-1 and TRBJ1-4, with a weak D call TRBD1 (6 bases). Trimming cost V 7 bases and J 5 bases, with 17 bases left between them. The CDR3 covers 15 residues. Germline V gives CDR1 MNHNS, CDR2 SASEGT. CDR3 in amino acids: CASTLSRGKNEKLFF. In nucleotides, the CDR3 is TGTGCCAGCACCCTGAGTAGGGGGAAGAATGAAAAACTGTTTTTT.

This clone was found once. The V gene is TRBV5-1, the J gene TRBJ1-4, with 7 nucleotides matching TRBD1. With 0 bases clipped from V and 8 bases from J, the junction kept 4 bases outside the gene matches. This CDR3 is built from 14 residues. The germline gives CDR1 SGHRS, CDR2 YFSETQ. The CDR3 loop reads CASSLGQGQEKLFF. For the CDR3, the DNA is TGCGCCAGCAGCTTGGGACAGGGTCAGGAAAAACTGTTTTTT.

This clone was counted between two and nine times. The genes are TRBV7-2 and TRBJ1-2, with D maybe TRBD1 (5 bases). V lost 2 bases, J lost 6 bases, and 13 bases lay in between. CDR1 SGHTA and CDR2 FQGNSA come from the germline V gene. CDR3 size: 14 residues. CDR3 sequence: CASSLRRVKDGYTF. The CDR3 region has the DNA TGTGCCAGCAGCTTACGCAGGGTAAAGGATGGCTACACCTTC.

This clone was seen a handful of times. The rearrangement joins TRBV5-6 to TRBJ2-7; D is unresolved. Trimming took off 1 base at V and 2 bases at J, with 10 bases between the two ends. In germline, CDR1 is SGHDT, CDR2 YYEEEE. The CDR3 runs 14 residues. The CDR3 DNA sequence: TGTGCCAGCAGCTTGCACGCCCTCCCCTACGAGCAGTACTTC. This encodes CASSLHALPYEQYF.

The CDR3 loop is CASSEGMRGYEQYF. Here the CDR3 DNA reads TGTGCCAGCAGTGAAGGTATGCGGGGCTACGAGCAGTACTTC. The chain links TRBV6-1 to TRBJ2-7; D may be TRBD2 (6 bases). V lost 1 base and J 3 bases, leaving 10 bases between the germline ends. Germline CDR1 and CDR2: MNHNS and SASEGT. The CDR3 is 14 amino acids.

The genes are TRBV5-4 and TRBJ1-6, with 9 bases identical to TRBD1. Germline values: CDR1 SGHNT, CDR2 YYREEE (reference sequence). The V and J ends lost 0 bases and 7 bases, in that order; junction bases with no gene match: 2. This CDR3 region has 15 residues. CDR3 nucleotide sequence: TGTGCCAGCAGCTTGGACAGGGGGCGAAATTCACCCCTCCACTTT. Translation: CASSLDRGRNSPLHF.

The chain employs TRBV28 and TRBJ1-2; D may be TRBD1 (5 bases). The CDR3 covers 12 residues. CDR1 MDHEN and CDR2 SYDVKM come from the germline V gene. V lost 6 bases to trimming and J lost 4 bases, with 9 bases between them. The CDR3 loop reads CASSSGVYGYTF. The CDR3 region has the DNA TGTGCCAGCAGCTCGGGGGTCTATGGCTACACCTTC.